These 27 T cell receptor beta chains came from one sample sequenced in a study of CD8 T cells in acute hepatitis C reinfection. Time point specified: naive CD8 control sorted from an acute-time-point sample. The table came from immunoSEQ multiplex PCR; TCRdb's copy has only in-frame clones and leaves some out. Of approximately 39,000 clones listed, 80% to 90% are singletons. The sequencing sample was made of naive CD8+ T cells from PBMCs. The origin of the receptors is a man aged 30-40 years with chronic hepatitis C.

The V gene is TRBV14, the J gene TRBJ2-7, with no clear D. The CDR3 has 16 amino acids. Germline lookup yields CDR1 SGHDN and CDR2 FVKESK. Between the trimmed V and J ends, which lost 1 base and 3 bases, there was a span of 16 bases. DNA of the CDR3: TGTGCCAGCAGCCAAGTTCCAGGACCAATTGTCTACGAGCAGTACTTC. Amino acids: CASSQVPGPIVYEQYF.

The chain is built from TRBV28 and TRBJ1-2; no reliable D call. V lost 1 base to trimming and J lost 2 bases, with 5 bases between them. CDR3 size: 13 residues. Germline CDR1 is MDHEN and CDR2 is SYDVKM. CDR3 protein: CASSLSGNYGYTF. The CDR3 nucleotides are TGTGCCAGCAGTTTATCGGGCAACTATGGCTACACCTTC.

The DNA for the CDR3 is TGTGCCAGCAGCTCGGACCTGGACACTGAAGCTTTCTTT. This encodes CASSSDLDTEAFF. The V and J genes are TRBV5-6 and TRBJ1-1; D ambiguous. V dropped 3 bases and J dropped 3 bases, with 9 bases sitting between them. The CDR3 contains 13 residues. From germline, CDR1 is SGHDT and CDR2 YYEEEE. Drawing the rest from reference TRBV5-6 and TRBJ1-1, the complete variable domain is DAGVTQSPTHLIKTRGQQVTLRCSPKSGHDTVSWYQQALGQGPQFIFQYYEEEERQRGNFPDRFSGHQFPNYSSELNVNALLLGDSALYLCASSSDLDTEAFFGQGTRLTVV.

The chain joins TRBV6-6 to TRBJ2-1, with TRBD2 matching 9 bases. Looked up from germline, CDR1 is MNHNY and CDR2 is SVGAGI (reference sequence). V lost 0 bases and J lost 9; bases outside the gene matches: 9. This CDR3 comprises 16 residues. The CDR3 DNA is TGTGCCAGCAGTTACTCGAATCCAGCGGGGGGAAGTGAGCAGTTCTTC. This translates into CASSYSNPAGGSEQFF.

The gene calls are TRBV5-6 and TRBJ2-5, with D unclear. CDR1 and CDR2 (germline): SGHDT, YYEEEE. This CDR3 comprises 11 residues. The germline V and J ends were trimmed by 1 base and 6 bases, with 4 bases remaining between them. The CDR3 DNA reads TGTGCCAGCAGCTTGACGAAGACCCAGTACTTC. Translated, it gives CASSLTKTQYF.

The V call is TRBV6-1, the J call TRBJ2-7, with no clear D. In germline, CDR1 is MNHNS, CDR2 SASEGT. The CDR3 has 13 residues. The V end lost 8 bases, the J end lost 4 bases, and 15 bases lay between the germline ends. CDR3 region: CASSLAEGYEQYF. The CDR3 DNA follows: TGTGCCAGCTCCTTAGCCGAAGGTTACGAGCAGTACTTC.

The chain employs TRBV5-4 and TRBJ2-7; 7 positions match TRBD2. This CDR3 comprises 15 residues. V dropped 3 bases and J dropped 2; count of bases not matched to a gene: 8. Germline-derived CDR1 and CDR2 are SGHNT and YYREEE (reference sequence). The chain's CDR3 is CASSSRLAVAYEQYF. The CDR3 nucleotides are TGTGCCAGCAGCTCCCGACTAGCAGTGGCCTACGAGCAGTACTTC.

The DNA for the CDR3 is TGTGCTAGTGGTTTACCGGACCGCTTGTACGAGCAGTACTTC. Protein: CASGLPDRLYEQYF. The J gene is TRBJ2-7, the V gene TRBV12-5; unclear D gene. Trimming stripped 3 bases from V and 4 bases from J, with 13 bases between. The CDR3 totals 14 residues. Germline CDR1 reads LGHNT; CDR2 reads FRNRAP. Together with reference TRBV12-5 and TRBJ2-7, the CDR3 gives the full variable domain: DARVTQTPRHKVTEMGQEVTMRCQPILGHNTVFWYRQTMMQGLELLAYFRNRAPLDDSGMPKDRFSAEMPDATLATLKIQPSEPRDSAVYFCASGLPDRLYEQYFGPGTRLTVT.

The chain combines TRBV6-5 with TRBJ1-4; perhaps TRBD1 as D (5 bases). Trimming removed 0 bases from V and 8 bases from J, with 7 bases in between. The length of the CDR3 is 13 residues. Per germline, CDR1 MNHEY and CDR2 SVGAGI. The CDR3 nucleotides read TGTGCCAGCAGTTACTCATGGGGGGAAAAACTGTTTTTT. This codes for CASSYSWGEKLFF.

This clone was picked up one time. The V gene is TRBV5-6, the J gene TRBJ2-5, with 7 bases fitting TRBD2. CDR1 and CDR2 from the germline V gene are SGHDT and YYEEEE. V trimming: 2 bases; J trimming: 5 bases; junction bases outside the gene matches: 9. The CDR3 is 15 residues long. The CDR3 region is CASSFSSGGRETQYF. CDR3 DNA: TGTGCCAGCAGCTTTTCTAGCGGAGGTCGGGAGACCCAGTACTTC.

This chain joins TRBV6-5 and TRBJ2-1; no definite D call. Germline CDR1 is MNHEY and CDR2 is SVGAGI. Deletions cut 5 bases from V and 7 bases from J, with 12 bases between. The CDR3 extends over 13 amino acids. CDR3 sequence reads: CASSTHPSNEQFF. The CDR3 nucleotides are TGTGCCAGCAGTACACATCCTAGTAATGAGCAGTTCTTC.

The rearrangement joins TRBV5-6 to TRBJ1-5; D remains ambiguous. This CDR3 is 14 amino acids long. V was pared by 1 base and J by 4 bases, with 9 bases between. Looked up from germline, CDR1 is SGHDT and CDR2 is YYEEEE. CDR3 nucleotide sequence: TGTGCCAGCAGCTTGTGGGGAGGGAATCAGCCCCAGCATTTT. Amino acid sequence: CASSLWGGNQPQHF. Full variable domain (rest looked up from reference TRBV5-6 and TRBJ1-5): DAGVTQSPTHLIKTRGQQVTLRCSPKSGHDTVSWYQQALGQGPQFIFQYYEEEERQRGNFPDRFSGHQFPNYSSELNVNALLLGDSALYLCASSLWGGNQPQHFGDGTRLSIL.

The CDR3 sequence: CASSPTTGTGANVLTF. CDR3 bases: TGCGCCAGCAGCCCAACGACAGGGACTGGGGCCAACGTCCTGACTTTC. The chain has TRBV5-1 and TRBJ2-6; 7 bases agree with TRBD1. This CDR3 spans 16 amino acids. CDR1 SGHRS and CDR2 YFSETQ come from the germline V gene. The ends lost 4 bases at V and 2 bases at J; junction bases unmatched: 6. The full variable domain, rest sourced from reference TRBV5-1 and TRBJ2-6, is KAGVTQTPRYLIKTRGQQVTLSCSPISGHRSVSWYQQTPGQGLQFLFEYFSETQRNKGNFPGRFSGRQFSNSRSEMNVSTLELGDSALYLCASSPTTGTGANVLTFGAGSRLTVL.

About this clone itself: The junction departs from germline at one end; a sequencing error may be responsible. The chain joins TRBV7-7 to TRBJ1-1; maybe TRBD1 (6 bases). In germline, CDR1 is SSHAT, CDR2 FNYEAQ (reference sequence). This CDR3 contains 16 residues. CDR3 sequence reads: CASSPRYRGAVTEAFF. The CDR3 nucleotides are TGTGCTAGCAGCCCACGTTATCGGGGGGCGGTCACTGAAGCTTTCTTT.

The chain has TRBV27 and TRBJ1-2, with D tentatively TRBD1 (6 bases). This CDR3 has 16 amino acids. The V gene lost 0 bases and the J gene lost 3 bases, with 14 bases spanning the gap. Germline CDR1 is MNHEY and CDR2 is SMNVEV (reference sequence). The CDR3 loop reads CASSLSGQGPYYGYTF. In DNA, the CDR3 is TGTGCCAGCAGTTTATCGGGCCAGGGGCCCTACTATGGCTACACCTTC.

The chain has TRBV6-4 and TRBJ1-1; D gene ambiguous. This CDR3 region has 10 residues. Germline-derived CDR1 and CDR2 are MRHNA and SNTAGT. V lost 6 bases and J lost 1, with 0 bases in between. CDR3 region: CASRNTEAFF. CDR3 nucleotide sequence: TGTGCCAGCAGGAACACTGAAGCTTTCTTT.

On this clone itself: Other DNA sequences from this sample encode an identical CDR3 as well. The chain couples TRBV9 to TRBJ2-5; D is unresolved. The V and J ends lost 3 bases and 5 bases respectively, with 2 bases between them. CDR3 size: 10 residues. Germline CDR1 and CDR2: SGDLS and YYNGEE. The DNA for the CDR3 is TGTGCCAGCAGCGGGGAGACCCAGTACTTC. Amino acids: CASSGETQYF.

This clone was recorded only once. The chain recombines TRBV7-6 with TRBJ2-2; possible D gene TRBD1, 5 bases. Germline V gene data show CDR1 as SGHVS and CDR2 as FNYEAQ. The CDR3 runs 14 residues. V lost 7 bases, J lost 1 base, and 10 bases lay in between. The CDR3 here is CASTSGWNTGELFF. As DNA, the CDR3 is TGTGCCAGCACCTCAGGGTGGAACACCGGGGAGCTGTTTTTT.

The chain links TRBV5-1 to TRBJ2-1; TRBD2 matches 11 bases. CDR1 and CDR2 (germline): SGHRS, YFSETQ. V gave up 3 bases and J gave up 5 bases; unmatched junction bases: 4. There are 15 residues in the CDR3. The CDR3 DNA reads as TGCGCCAGCAGCTCGAGACTAGCGGGAAACAATGAGCAGTTCTTC. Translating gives CASSSRLAGNNEQFF.

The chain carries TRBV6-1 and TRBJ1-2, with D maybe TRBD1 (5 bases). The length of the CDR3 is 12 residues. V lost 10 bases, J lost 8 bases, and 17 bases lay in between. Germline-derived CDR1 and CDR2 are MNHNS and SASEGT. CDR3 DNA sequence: TGTGCCACTCATCCGCAGGGCTACGGCTACACCTTC. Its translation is CATHPQGYGYTF.

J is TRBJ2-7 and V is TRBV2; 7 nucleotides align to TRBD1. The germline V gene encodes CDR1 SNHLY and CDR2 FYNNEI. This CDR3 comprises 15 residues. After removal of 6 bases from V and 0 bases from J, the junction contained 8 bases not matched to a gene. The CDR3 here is CASRDTGAPSYEQYF. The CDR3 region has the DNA TGTGCCAGCAGGGACACAGGGGCTCCCTCCTACGAGCAGTACTTC.

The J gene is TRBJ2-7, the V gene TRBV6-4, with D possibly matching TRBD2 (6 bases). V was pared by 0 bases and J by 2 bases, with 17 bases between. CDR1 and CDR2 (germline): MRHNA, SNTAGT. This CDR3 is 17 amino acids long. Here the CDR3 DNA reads TGTGCCAGCAGTGACTCGGCGGGGCGCCCGGGTCCCTACGAGCAGTACTTC. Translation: CASSDSAGRPGPYEQYF.

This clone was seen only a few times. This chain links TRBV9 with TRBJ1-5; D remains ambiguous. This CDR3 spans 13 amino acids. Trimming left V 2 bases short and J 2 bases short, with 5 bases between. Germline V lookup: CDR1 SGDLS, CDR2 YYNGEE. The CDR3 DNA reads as TGTGCCAGCAGCGTGAGTGGCAATCAGCCCCAGCATTTT. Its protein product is CASSVSGNQPQHF.

The CDR3 protein is CLGGGGTEAFF. CDR3 coding DNA: TGTTTAGGGGGCGGGGGTACTGAAGCTTTCTTT. V usage is TRBV30 and J usage is TRBJ1-1; 7 nucleotides agree with TRBD1. The CDR3 is 11 amino acids. Germline values: CDR1 GTSNPN, CDR2 SVGIG (reference sequence).

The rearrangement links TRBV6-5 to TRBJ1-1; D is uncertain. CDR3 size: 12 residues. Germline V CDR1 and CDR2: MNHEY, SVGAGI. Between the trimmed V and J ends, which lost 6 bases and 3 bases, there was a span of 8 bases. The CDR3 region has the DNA TGTGCCAGCAGGGCCGGGGACACTGAAGCTTTCTTT. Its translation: CASRAGDTEAFF.

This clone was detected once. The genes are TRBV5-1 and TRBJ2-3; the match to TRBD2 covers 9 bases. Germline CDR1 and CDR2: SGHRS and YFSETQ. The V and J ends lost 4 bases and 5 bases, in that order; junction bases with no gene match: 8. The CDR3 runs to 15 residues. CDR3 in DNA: TGCGCCAGCAGCAAATTGGCGGGAGGGGAAGATACGCAGTATTTT. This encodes CASSKLAGGEDTQYF. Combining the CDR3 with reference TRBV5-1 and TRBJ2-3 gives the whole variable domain KAGVTQTPRYLIKTRGQQVTLSCSPISGHRSVSWYQQTPGQGLQFLFEYFSETQRNKGNFPGRFSGRQFSNSRSEMNVSTLELGDSALYLCASSKLAGGEDTQYFGPGTRLTVL.

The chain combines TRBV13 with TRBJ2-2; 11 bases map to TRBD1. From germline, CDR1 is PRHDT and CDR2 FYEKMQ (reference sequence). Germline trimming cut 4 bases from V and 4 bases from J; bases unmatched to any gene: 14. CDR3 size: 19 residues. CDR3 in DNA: TGTGCCAGCAGCTCCCCGGGCAAACGGACAGGGGGCAGCACCGGGGAGCTGTTTTTT. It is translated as CASSSPGKRTGGSTGELFF.